The entry below describes one TCR beta chain. What antigen it recognizes has not been identified. No per-base quality is available; no much larger clone lies one base away. The sample is drawn from a study of identifying expanded T cells in peripheral blood (dated by TCRdb to about 2019). With respect to the entire study: Technical replicates were generated by sequencing separate aliquots of the same genomic DNA pool, and four replicates were compared pairwise. Paper-wide results and their limitations: Between technical replicates the binomial model flagged roughly 1.2 differentially abundant clones, whereas over roughly two weeks the binomial model flagged about 15 and over about four weeks approximately 20. Across all healthy-donor time intervals, the beta-binomial model significantly cut both the number of clones called differentially abundant and the false-positive rate. The authors expected that biological variance in healthy repertoires might rise further over much longer intervals, such as months to years. In all healthy donors, the variance in clone template counts between samples taken around 14 days apart rose significantly as total template count increased.

From the cysteine through the phenylalanine, the CDR3 covers 15 amino acids. The read is trimmed to its CDR3 DNA, 45 bases read in frame from base 1. The germline ends are 12 bases apart after V is trimmed by 1 base and J by 2 bases. In the germline V gene, CDR1 corresponds to SGHVS and CDR2 to FNYEAQ. TCRbeta CDR3 regions were profiled by bias-controlled multiplex PCR amplification of genomic DNA with the immunoSEQ Assay. Per the authors' processing: The absolute abundance of each unique TCRbeta CDR3 region was quantified after sequences were collapsed and filtered. Differential abundance was assessed using a binomial (Fisher-equivalent) model and a beta-binomial model in which time-dependent variance fitted from healthy donors was added. Any clone with fewer than 5 combined templates was excluded, and a clone was called differentially abundant if its Benjamini-Hochberg FDR was below 0.01. Using the form v = (b*log(k)+a)^2, the beta-binomial variance was modeled as a function of the total template count across the two samples. In TCRdb, the immuneACCESS table is reduced to in-frame sequences with V and J assigned. These tables do not hold every clone; where another copy was compared, an unresolved V gene accounts for under half, and the others remain unexplained. That table gives V, J and clone size, and the DNA gave D and trimming. In this sample the table shows around 100,000 clones, 75% to 90% of which occur a single time. The ten largest clones represent about 5.5% of the sample.

During the collection period, no immune events, such as infections, were documented for the healthy donors. Healthy-donor blood repertoires served as a training cohort to calibrate time-dependent variance in a beta-binomial model of T-cell clone differential abundance. The training cohort included approximately 10 healthy donors, of whom 3 were female and 7 were male. The donors were between roughly 29 and 65 years old, with an average age of about 45 years. Whole blood, obtained from a commercial supplier, was collected from each healthy donor at three time points spaced approximately two weeks apart. Genomic DNA was extracted from unsorted whole blood for immunosequencing.

This receptor was obtained from a person between 18 and 70 years old in good health. The sequenced sample was blood. This sequence uses TRBV7-6 and TRBJ2-7; TRBD2 is a weak D gene call, 7 bases matching. The CDR3 reads as follows: CASSLEGGGTYEQYF. The DNA sequence is TGTGCCAGCAGCTTAGAAGGGGGGGGAACCTACGAGCAGTACTTC.